A single sample gave rise to the 26 T cell receptor beta chains below, sequenced in a study of blood T cells in healthy people across ages. With a J-beta primer mix and a sample-barcoded 5' primer, a second PCR ran about 7 to 12 cycles. TCRdb recomputed calls from the 5' RACE reads with MiXCR, one row per CDR3 protein. Found here are 1.5 million or so distinct CDR3 sequences, 35% to 45% of them singletons; the top ten hold about 4%. The specimen was blood. Source of these receptors: a woman aged 18-30 years in good health.

The V gene is TRBV20-1, the J gene TRBJ2-5, with 12 bases that match TRBD2. Germline V gene sequence: CDR1 DFQATT, CDR2 SNEGSKA (reference sequence). The CDR3 has 15 residues. V lost 4 bases to trimming and J lost 5 bases; unmatched junction nucleotides: 8. The CDR3: CSAKTSGRFGETQYF. In DNA form, the CDR3 reads TGCAGTGCTAAGACTAGCGGGAGATTTGGGGAGACCCAGTACTTC.

The J gene is TRBJ2-3, the V gene TRBV20-1; tentatively, D is TRBD2 (5 bases). Trimming removed 0 bases from V and 0 bases from J, with 16 bases in between. CDR3 length: 17 amino acids. CDR1 and CDR2 from the germline V gene are DFQATT and SNEGSKA (reference sequence). CDR3: CSARDPRAATSTDTQYF. CDR3 in DNA: TGCAGTGCTAGAGATCCGAGGGCAGCCACTAGCACAGATACGCAGTATTTT.

This clonotype was detected a few times. This sequence joins TRBV5-1 and TRBJ1-1; D call uncertain. The CDR3 covers 14 residues. Trimming cost V 7 bases and J 0 bases, with 13 bases left between them. Germline V gives CDR1 SGHRS, CDR2 YFSETQ. CDR3 amino acids: CASRNLGMNTEAFF. The CDR3, as DNA: TGCGCCAGCCGAAATTTAGGGATGAACACTGAAGCTTTCTTT. The variable domain in full, with the rest retrieved from reference TRBV5-1 and TRBJ1-1, is KAGVTQTPRYLIKTRGQQVTLSCSPISGHRSVSWYQQTPGQGLQFLFEYFSETQRNKGNFPGRFSGRQFSNSRSEMNVSTLELGDSALYLCASRNLGMNTEAFFGQGTRLTVV.

This clonotype was recorded at least ten times. The chain is built from TRBV7-9 and TRBJ1-5; D unresolved. The V gene lost 5 bases and the J gene lost 2 bases, with 7 bases spanning the gap. Germline CDR1 reads SEHNR; CDR2 reads FQNEAQ (reference sequence). The CDR3 covers 13 residues. The CDR3 loop is CASSRDGNQPQHF. The CDR3 region has the DNA TGTGCCAGCAGCAGGGATGGCAATCAGCCCCAGCATTTT.

V usage is TRBV27 and J usage is TRBJ2-3; 10 bases agree with TRBD2. V was clipped by 6 bases and J by 5 bases; unmatched bases: 11. The germline gives CDR1 MNHEY, CDR2 SMNVEV (reference sequence). This CDR3 region has 16 residues. Written as DNA, the CDR3 is TGTGCCAGCAGCTCCTCCTTCGGACTAGCGGAAGATACGCAGTATTTT. Protein sequence: CASSSSFGLAEDTQYF.

The chain links TRBV5-1 to TRBJ2-3; 8 bases are shared with TRBD2. The CDR3 has 14 amino acids. Germline trimming cut 1 base from V and 4 bases from J; bases unmatched to any gene: 2. Germline-derived CDR1 and CDR2 are SGHRS and YFSETQ. The CDR3 DNA follows: TGCGCCAGCAGCTTGCTCGGGAGGGCAGATACGCAGTATTTT. This codes for CASSLLGRADTQYF.

The rearrangement links TRBV25-1 to TRBJ1-1; D remains unclear. This CDR3 comprises 14 residues. Trimming pared 6 bases from V and 0 bases from J, leaving 11 bases between. CDR1 MGHDK and CDR2 SYGVNS come from the germline V gene. This CDR3 is CASRSVGMNTEAFF. CDR3 nucleotides: TGTGCCAGCAGGTCCGTAGGGATGAACACTGAAGCTTTCTTT. The entire variable domain, with the rest obtained from reference TRBV25-1 and TRBJ1-1, is as follows: EADIYQTPRYLVIGTGKKITLECSQTMGHDKMYWYQQDPGMELHLIHYSYGVNSTEKGDLSSESTVSRIRTEHFPLTLESARPSHTSQYLCASRSVGMNTEAFFGQGTRLTVV.

The chain has TRBV5-1 and TRBJ2-7; 11 nucleotides align to TRBD2. CDR1 SGHRS and CDR2 YFSETQ come from the germline V gene. The ends lost 2 bases at V and 6 bases at J; junction bases unmatched: 7. The CDR3 spans 15 residues. DNA for the CDR3: TGCGCCAGCAGCTTACTAGCGGGAGCTCATCTCGAGCAGTACTTC. Encoded protein: CASSLLAGAHLEQYF.

This clonotype was seen more than once but under ten times. The J gene is TRBJ2-7, the V gene TRBV28, with D maybe TRBD1 (5 bases). V dropped 1 base and J dropped 6 bases, with 16 bases sitting between them. This CDR3 is 15 amino acids long. The V gene's germline CDR1 is MDHEN and CDR2 SYDVKM. CDR3 loop: CASSLFSSGDSEQYF. CDR3 in DNA: TGTGCCAGCAGTTTATTCAGTTCGGGTGACAGCGAGCAGTACTTC.

The V gene is TRBV15, the J gene TRBJ2-1, with unresolved D. The last part of the DNA fits TRBJ2-7 better; the J call may be wrong. The germline V gene has CDR1 LNHNV and CDR2 YYDKDF (reference sequence). CDR3 size: 12 residues. The CDR3 region has the DNA TGTGCCACCAGCAGAGCCTCGGGTGAGCAGTACTTC. This translates into CATSRASGEQYF.

The genes are TRBV7-8 and TRBJ1-2; TRBD1 aligns across 7 bases. Germline V gene lookup returns CDR1 SGHVS and CDR2 FQNEAQ. The ends lost 5 bases at V and 4 bases at J; junction bases unmatched: 10. The CDR3 consists of 15 residues. The CDR3, as DNA: TGTGCCAGCAGCCCGGAGGGACAGTTTTCCTATGGCTACACCTTC. Its protein is CASSPEGQFSYGYTF.

This chain links TRBV6-2 or TRBV6-3 with TRBJ1-1; D is unclear. The CDR3 consists of 13 residues. CDR1 MNHEY and CDR2 SVGEGT come from the germline V gene. V was clipped by 1 base and J by 1 base, with 4 bases between them. CDR3 sequence reads: CASSYFSNTEAFF. The CDR3 nucleotides read TGTGCCAGCAGTTACTTCTCGAACACTGAAGCTTTCTTT.

The chain carries TRBV12-3 or TRBV12-4 and TRBJ1-2; TRBD1 aligns across 8 bases. Trimming took 6 bases from V and 6 from J; bases not matched to a gene: 12. CDR3 length: 15 amino acids. The CDR3 loop is CASSTQGVWYDGYTF. In DNA, the CDR3 is TGTGCCAGCAGCACACAGGGGGTTTGGTATGATGGCTACACCTTC.

The chain joins TRBV7-9 to TRBJ2-1; TRBD1 matches at 8 bases. The junction had 5 bases not matched to a gene; V was cut back by 0 bases and J by 4 bases. The CDR3 spans 16 residues. From germline, CDR1 is SEHNR and CDR2 FQNEAQ (reference sequence). The CDR3 nucleotides read TGTGCCAGCAGCTTAGCCCCCCGGACAGGGTACAATGAGCAGTTCTTC. Translating gives CASSLAPRTGYNEQFF.

The chain has TRBV2 and TRBJ2-3; 7 bases agree with TRBD1. Trimming cost V 6 bases and J 8 bases; bases outside gene matches: 2. Germline-derived CDR1 and CDR2 are SNHLY and FYNNEI. The CDR3 is made up of 11 amino acids. In DNA form, the CDR3 reads TGTGCCAGCAGAGACAGGGCTACGCAGTATTTT. This translates into CASRDRATQYF.

The gene calls are TRBV2 and TRBJ2-3, with D perhaps assigned TRBD1 or TRBD2 (5 bases each). The CDR3 has 14 residues. CDR1 SNHLY and CDR2 FYNNEI come from the germline V gene. The V gene lost 5 bases and the J gene lost 6 bases, with 15 bases spanning the gap. For the CDR3, the DNA is TGTGCCAGCAGTACTAGAGGGGCGCCGGATACGCAGTATTTT. Amino acids: CASSTRGAPDTQYF.

The CDR3 loop reads CASSDGLLYQETQYF. CDR3 nucleotides: TGTGCCAGCAGTGACGGACTCCTGTACCAAGAGACCCAGTACTTC. The chain employs TRBV25-1 and TRBJ2-5; weak D call: TRBD2 (5 bases). The V and J ends lost 3 bases and 0 bases respectively, with 11 bases between them. There are 15 residues in the CDR3. Germline assignment: CDR1 MGHDK and CDR2 SYGVNS.

There are a few counts of this clonotype. CDR3 protein: CSVEARVVYNEQFF. The CDR3, as DNA: TGCAGCGTTGAGGCCAGGGTCGTCTACAATGAGCAGTTCTTC. The rearrangement uses TRBV29-1 and TRBJ2-1, with D perhaps matching TRBD1 (5 bases). Germline V gives CDR1 SQVTM, CDR2 ANQGSEA. CDR3 length: 14 residues. Trimming pared 3 bases from V and 3 bases from J, leaving 12 bases between.

This chain joins TRBV9 and TRBJ2-3; D remains ambiguous. Germline V gives CDR1 SGDLS, CDR2 YYNGEE. V dropped 3 bases and J dropped 12 bases, with 17 bases sitting between them. The CDR3 is 13 amino acids. CDR3 sequence reads: CASSASSSLSQYF. The CDR3 DNA is TGTGCCAGCAGCGCATCCTCCAGCTTGAGCCAGTATTTT.

The chain couples TRBV27 to TRBJ1-1; D uncertain. Germline CDR1 MNHEY, CDR2 SMNVEV (reference sequence). CDR3 length: 13 residues. V was clipped by 6 bases and J by 4 bases, with 12 bases between them. CDR3 region: CASSFHLGTEAFF. The CDR3 coding sequence is TGTGCCAGCAGCTTTCACCTGGGCACTGAAGCTTTCTTT.

As regards this clonotype: The junction departs from the called germline gene at one end, perhaps through a read error. The chain employs TRBV28 and TRBJ2-7; weak D call: TRBD1 (7 bases). Per germline, CDR1 MDHEN and CDR2 SYDVKM. This CDR3 is built from 16 residues. The CDR3 nucleotides read TGTGCCGGCAGTTCCCCCCGGCAGGGGGGAACCTACGAGCAGTACTTC. Its translation is CAGSSPRQGGTYEQYF.

The V and J genes are TRBV4-3 and TRBJ2-3; 11 bases match TRBD2. CDR1 LGHNA and CDR2 YSLEER come from the germline V gene. V was clipped by 4 bases and J by 5 bases; unmatched bases: 8. The CDR3 runs 16 residues. The CDR3, as DNA: TGCGCCAGCAGCCGACATAGCGGGGGGGCGGGAGATACGCAGTATTTT. Translated, it gives CASSRHSGGAGDTQYF.

Remarks on this clonotype: Sequence at one end of the junction differs from germline and may be a read error. The chain is built from TRBV4-1 and TRBJ2-5, with 7 bases aligning to TRBD1. The CDR3 totals 14 residues. CDR1 is MGHRA, CDR2 YSYEKL, per germline. Here the CDR3 DNA reads TGCGCCAGCAGCCTACCGACAGGGCAAGGGACCCAGTACTTC. This encodes CASSLPTGQGTQYF.

V usage is TRBV2 and J usage is TRBJ2-2; unclear D gene. Trimming took off 3 bases at V and 7 bases at J, with 6 bases between the two ends. Germline V gene lookup returns CDR1 SNHLY and CDR2 FYNNEI. The CDR3 loop spans 12 amino acids. CDR3 sequence (DNA): TGTGCCAGCAGTGACAGCGTCGGGGAGCTGTTTTTT. Its protein product is CASSDSVGELFF.

This clonotype was observed a few times. The chain employs TRBV7-8 and TRBJ2-3; D is ambiguous. The CDR3 spans 14 residues. The germline V gene encodes CDR1 SGHVS and CDR2 FQNEAQ. Trimming removed 5 bases from V and 0 bases from J, with 9 bases in between. The CDR3: CASSVSYSTDTQYF. The CDR3 bases are TGTGCCAGCAGCGTATCCTACAGCACAGATACGCAGTATTTT. Using reference TRBV7-8 and TRBJ2-3 for the parts outside the CDR3, the full variable domain is GAGVSQSPRYKVAKRGQDVALRCDPISGHVSLFWYQQALGQGPEFLTYFQNEAQLDKSGLPSDRFFAERPEGSVSTLKIQRTQQEDSAVYLCASSVSYSTDTQYFGPGTRLTVL.

This clonotype was observed a handful of times. V is TRBV7-9 and J is TRBJ2-7; D possibly corresponds to TRBD2 (6 bases). Per the germline V gene, CDR1 is SEHNR and CDR2 is FQNEAQ (reference sequence). Trimming pared 5 bases from V and 1 base from J, leaving 15 bases between. CDR3 length: 15 amino acids. The CDR3: CASSPGGLASYEQYF. The CDR3 DNA follows: TGTGCCAGCAGCCCTGGAGGGTTGGCTTCCTACGAGCAGTACTTC.